A single sample gave rise to the 21 T cell receptor beta chains below, sequenced in a study of cytomegalovirus exposure and HLA in healthy donors. The table came from immunoSEQ multiplex PCR; TCRdb's copy has only in-frame clones and leaves some out. The table lists about 240,000 clones, approximately 86% of them singletons. Sequencing was done on a sample of PBMCs. These receptors were obtained from a woman aged 25 to 45 in good health and CMV-seropositive.

The rearrangement joins TRBV28 to TRBJ2-3; 11 bases agree with TRBD1. CDR1 MDHEN and CDR2 SYDVKM come from the germline V gene. Trimming cost V 10 bases and J 5 bases; bases outside gene matches: 5. This CDR3 contains 13 residues. The CDR3 coding sequence is TGTGCCACCCGGACAGGGGGCCGAGATACGCAGTATTTT. Translation: CATRTGGRDTQYF.

V is TRBV5-4 and J is TRBJ2-7; possibly TRBD2 for D (6 bases). The germline V and J ends were trimmed by 2 bases and 4 bases, with 13 bases remaining between them. The germline V gene has CDR1 SGHNT and CDR2 YYREEE (reference sequence). The CDR3 has 14 residues. The CDR3 DNA reads TGTGCCAGCAGCTTAGGAGCGGCGGGGTACGAGCAGTACTTC. It codes for CASSLGAAGYEQYF.

This clone was counted a few times. The CDR3: CASSQTGLAGYEQYF. CDR3 bases: TGCGCCAGCAGCCAAACGGGACTAGCAGGCTACGAGCAGTACTTC. The chain joins TRBV4-1 to TRBJ2-7, with TRBD2 identical over 9 bases. Trimming took 2 bases from V and 3 from J; bases not matched to a gene: 5. The germline V gene has CDR1 MGHRA and CDR2 YSYEKL. This CDR3 region has 15 residues.

This chain uses TRBV28 with TRBJ2-7; D is unresolved. V was trimmed by 4 bases and J by 4 bases, leaving 14 bases between them. The CDR3 length is 14 residues. From germline, CDR1 is MDHEN and CDR2 SYDVKM. CDR3: CASSSSGGKYEQYF. The CDR3 DNA sequence: TGTGCCAGCAGTTCGAGTGGCGGAAAGTACGAGCAGTACTTC. The whole variable domain, remainder taken from reference TRBV28 and TRBJ2-7, is DVKVTQSSRYLVKRTGEKVFLECVQDMDHENMFWYRQDPGLGLRLIYFSYDVKMKEKGDIPEGYSVSREKKERFSLILESASTNQTSMYLCASSSSGGKYEQYFGPGTRLTVT.

The V gene is TRBV5-1, the J gene TRBJ2-1, with D perhaps matching TRBD1 (5 bases). The length of the CDR3 is 14 residues. Trimming stripped 1 base from V and 3 bases from J, with 8 bases between. Per the germline V gene, CDR1 is SGHRS and CDR2 is YFSETQ. For the CDR3, the DNA is TGCGCCAGCAGCTTGTATACAGGCTACAATGAGCAGTTCTTC. As protein: CASSLYTGYNEQFF.

V usage is TRBV2 and J usage is TRBJ1-5; D perhaps matches TRBD1 (6 bases). The CDR3 spans 15 residues. V dropped 6 bases and J dropped 4 bases, with 16 bases sitting between them. Germline V gene lookup returns CDR1 SNHLY and CDR2 FYNNEI. CDR3 loop: CASREQGLGNQPQHF. DNA of the CDR3: TGTGCCAGCAGGGAGCAGGGGCTCGGGAATCAGCCCCAGCATTTT. Looking up the rest from reference TRBV2 and TRBJ1-5 gives the full variable domain: EPEVTQTPSHQVTQMGQEVILRCVPISNHLYFYWYRQILGQKVEFLVSFYNNEISEKSEIFDDQFSVERPDGSNFTLKIRSTKLEDSAMYFCASREQGLGNQPQHFGDGTRLSIL.

The rearrangement links TRBV7-3 to TRBJ2-5; 9 bases map to TRBD2. Germline CDR1 and CDR2: SGHTA and FQGTGA. V gave up 5 bases and J gave up 4 bases; unmatched junction bases: 14. This CDR3 comprises 17 residues. In DNA form, the CDR3 reads TGTGCCAGCAGCACCCGACTAGCGGACGGGATGGGAGAGACCCAGTACTTC. Protein sequence: CASSTRLADGMGETQYF.

The genes are TRBV5-1 and TRBJ2-5; 8 bases match TRBD2. Unmatched junction bases numbered 13, after V lost 4 bases and J lost 2 bases. Looked up from germline, CDR1 is SGHRS and CDR2 is YFSETQ. The CDR3 has 17 residues. CDR3 amino acids: CASSRRAGGPLQETQYF. The CDR3 coding sequence is TGCGCCAGCAGCCGACGGGCGGGAGGCCCCTTACAAGAGACCCAGTACTTC.

This clone was picked up one time. The chain couples TRBV25-1 to TRBJ2-2; D is ambiguous. The germline V gene has CDR1 MGHDK and CDR2 SYGVNS. CDR3 length equals 14 residues. The germline V and J ends were trimmed by 0 bases and 5 bases, with 7 bases remaining between them. The CDR3 nucleotides are TGTGCCAGCAGTGAATACGGAGCGACCGGGGAGCTGTTTTTT. Translation gives CASSEYGATGELFF. The entire variable domain, with the rest obtained from reference TRBV25-1 and TRBJ2-2, is as follows: EADIYQTPRYLVIGTGKKITLECSQTMGHDKMYWYQQDPGMELHLIHYSYGVNSTEKGDLSSESTVSRIRTEHFPLTLESARPSHTSQYLCASSEYGATGELFFGEGSRLTVL.

The rearrangement joins TRBV5-1 to TRBJ2-3; 8 positions match TRBD2. CDR1 SGHRS and CDR2 YFSETQ come from the germline V gene. This CDR3 region has 14 residues. J lost 2 bases, V lost 6 bases, and 5 bases had no gene match. DNA for the CDR3: TGCGCCAGCATGGCGGGAGGTACCACAGATACGCAGTATTTT. Translation gives CASMAGGTTDTQYF.

The gene calls are TRBV5-1 and TRBJ2-7; D is ambiguous. Germline V CDR1 and CDR2: SGHRS, YFSETQ. The length of the CDR3 is 16 residues. V lost 4 bases, J lost 0 bases, and 17 bases lay in between. Here the CDR3 DNA reads TGCGCCAGCAGCCCTCCCGGAGCCGATAGCTCCTACGAGCAGTACTTC. This codes for CASSPPGADSSYEQYF.

The chain combines TRBV6-6 with TRBJ1-1, with D unclear. The CDR3 covers 11 residues. Germline values: CDR1 MNHNY, CDR2 SVGAGI (reference sequence). Trimming took off 5 bases at V and 5 bases at J, with 6 bases between the two ends. The CDR3 sequence is CASSQYTEAFF. For the CDR3, the DNA is TGTGCCAGCAGTCAGTATACTGAAGCTTTCTTT.

The chain has TRBV27 and TRBJ2-2, with 9 bases matching TRBD2. J gave up 1 base and V 5 bases, and 2 bases lay outside the gene matches. Germline lookup yields CDR1 MNHEY and CDR2 SMNVEV (reference sequence). The CDR3 has 15 amino acids. The CDR3 spells CASSPRGGNTGELFF. The CDR3 nucleotides are TGTGCCAGCAGTCCGCGGGGGGGGAACACCGGGGAGCTGTTTTTT.

To note about this clone: The sample carries other DNA sequences with the same CDR3. The rearrangement links TRBV2 to TRBJ2-5, with D unresolved. The CDR3 loop spans 11 amino acids. The V end was cut by 5 bases, the J end by 2 bases, with 3 bases between. The V gene's germline CDR1 is SNHLY and CDR2 FYNNEI. The DNA of the CDR3 is TGTGCCAGCAGTCCACAAGAGACCCAGTACTTC. This sequence encodes CASSPQETQYF.

The chain combines TRBV9 with TRBJ1-1; D unclear. V lost 0 bases to trimming and J lost 4 bases, with 13 bases between them. In germline, CDR1 is SGDLS, CDR2 YYNGEE. The CDR3 length is 15 residues. This CDR3 is CASSVVGGSSTEAFF. DNA of the CDR3: TGTGCCAGCAGCGTAGTCGGTGGGAGTAGCACTGAAGCTTTCTTT.

CDR3 DNA sequence: TGTGCCAGCAGCCCGGGGGGACAGGGCTACGAGCAGTACTTC. Encoded protein: CASSPGGQGYEQYF. The chain combines TRBV9 with TRBJ2-7; 9 nucleotides match TRBD1. CDR3 length: 14 residues. V dropped 4 bases and J dropped 3; count of bases not matched to a gene: 5. Germline CDR1 SGDLS, CDR2 YYNGEE.

A few counts support this clone. The chain employs TRBV28 and TRBJ1-5; no clear D gene. This CDR3 contains 14 residues. Germline values: CDR1 MDHEN, CDR2 SYDVKM. With 3 bases removed from V and 1 base from J, the gap between germline ends came to 7 bases. The CDR3 loop reads CASSLSHSNQPQHF. The CDR3 DNA sequence: TGTGCCAGCAGTTTGAGTCACAGCAATCAGCCCCAGCATTTT.

The rearrangement uses TRBV7-2 and TRBJ2-5, with D possibly matching TRBD2 (7 bases). Trimming stripped 11 bases from V and 4 bases from J, with 14 bases between. The CDR3 spans 12 residues. Looked up from germline, CDR1 is SGHTA and CDR2 is FQGNSA. Here the CDR3 reads CAVGGGRETQYF. CDR3 coding DNA: TGTGCCGTAGGGGGGGGTAGAGAGACCCAGTACTTC. Full variable domain (rest looked up from reference TRBV7-2 and TRBJ2-5): GAGVSQSPSNKVTEKGKDVELRCDPISGHTALYWYRQSLGQGLEFLIYFQGNSAPDKSGLPSDRFSAERTGGSVSTLTIQRTQQEDSAVYLCAVGGGRETQYFGPGTRLLVL.

The chain couples TRBV27 to TRBJ2-3; 9 bases agree with TRBD2. Unmatched junction bases numbered 12, after V lost 5 bases and J lost 6 bases. Looked up from germline, CDR1 is MNHEY and CDR2 is SMNVEV (reference sequence). CDR3 size: 16 residues. The chain's CDR3 is CASSRRTSAIRDTQYF. As DNA, the CDR3 is TGTGCCAGCAGTCGAAGGACTAGCGCGATTCGGGATACGCAGTATTTT.

This sequence joins TRBV11-2 and TRBJ1-3; a possible D gene is TRBD1 (5 bases). Trimming removed 3 bases at V and 0 bases at J, with 9 bases between. This CDR3 region has 15 residues. The germline gives CDR1 SGHAT, CDR2 FQNNGV. The CDR3 spells CASSFDRYSGNTIYF. The CDR3 coding sequence is TGTGCCAGCAGCTTCGACAGATACTCTGGAAACACCATATATTTT.

The rearrangement links TRBV25-1 to TRBJ1-2; TRBD1 matches at 8 bases. Unmatched junction bases numbered 7, after V lost 5 bases and J lost 5 bases. The CDR3 is 14 amino acids. From germline, CDR1 is MGHDK and CDR2 SYGVNS. CDR3 region: CASSPQDRGYGYTF. The CDR3 nucleotides are TGTGCCAGCAGTCCGCAAGACAGGGGATATGGCTACACCTTC.